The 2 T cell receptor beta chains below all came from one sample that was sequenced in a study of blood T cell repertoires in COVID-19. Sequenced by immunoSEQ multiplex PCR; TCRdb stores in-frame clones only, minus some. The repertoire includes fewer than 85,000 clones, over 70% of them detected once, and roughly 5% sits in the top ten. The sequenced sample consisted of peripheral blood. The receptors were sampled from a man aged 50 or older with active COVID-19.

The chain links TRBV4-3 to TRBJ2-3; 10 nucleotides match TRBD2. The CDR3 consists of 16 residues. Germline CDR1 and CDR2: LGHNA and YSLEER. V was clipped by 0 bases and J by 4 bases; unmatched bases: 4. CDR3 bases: TGCGCCAGCAGCCAAGACACTAGCGGGGATCCAGATACGCAGTATTTT. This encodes CASSQDTSGDPDTQYF.

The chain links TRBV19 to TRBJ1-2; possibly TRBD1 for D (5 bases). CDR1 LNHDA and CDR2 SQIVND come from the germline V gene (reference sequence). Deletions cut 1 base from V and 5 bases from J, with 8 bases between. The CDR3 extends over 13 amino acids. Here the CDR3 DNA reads TGTGCCAGTAGTATAGTGACAGCGTATGGCTACACCTTC. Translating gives CASSIVTAYGYTF.